This T cell receptor (beta chain) was recorded in a study of cytomegalovirus exposure and HLA in healthy donors. Trimming took off 0 bases at V and 1 base at J, with 13 bases between the two ends. Germline CDR1 SGDLS, CDR2 YYNGEE. CDR3 size: 16 residues. The PCR contained 60 Vbeta and 13 Jbeta primers. Sequencing was performed with immunoSEQ multiplex PCR; in TCRdb, only in-frame clones are kept and a portion is missing. The sample consists of some 110,000 clones, more than 60% of them appearing once. The sequencing sample was made of PBMCs. The gene calls are TRBV9 and TRBJ2-5, with a tentative D call TRBD1 (6 bases). The source is a man aged 25-45 years in good health and CMV-seronegative. The CDR3 is CASSVGARDTQETQYF. CDR3 sequence (DNA): TGTGCCAGCAGCGTAGGGGCTAGGGACACCCAAGAGACCCAGTACTTC.